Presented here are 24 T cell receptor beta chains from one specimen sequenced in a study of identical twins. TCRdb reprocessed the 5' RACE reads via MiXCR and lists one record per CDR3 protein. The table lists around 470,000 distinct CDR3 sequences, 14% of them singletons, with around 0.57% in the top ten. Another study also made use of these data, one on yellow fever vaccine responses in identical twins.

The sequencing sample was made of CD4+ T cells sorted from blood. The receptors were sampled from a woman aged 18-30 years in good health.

Here the CDR3 reads CASSVLAGGLNTGELFF. CDR3 DNA: TGTGCCAGCAGCGTACTGGCGGGGGGCCTGAACACCGGGGAGCTGTTTTTT. J is TRBJ2-2 and V is TRBV9; 8 positions agree with TRBD2. CDR3 length: 17 amino acids. J lost 1 base, V lost 1 base, and 6 bases had no gene match. The germline V gene encodes CDR1 SGDLS and CDR2 YYNGEE.

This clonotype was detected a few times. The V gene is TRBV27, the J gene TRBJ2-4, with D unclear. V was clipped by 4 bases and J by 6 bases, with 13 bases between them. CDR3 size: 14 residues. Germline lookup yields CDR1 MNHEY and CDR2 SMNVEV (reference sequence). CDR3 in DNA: TGTGCCAGCAGTTCCAGGTCAGCCGTAAACATTCAGTACTTC. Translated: CASSSRSAVNIQYF.

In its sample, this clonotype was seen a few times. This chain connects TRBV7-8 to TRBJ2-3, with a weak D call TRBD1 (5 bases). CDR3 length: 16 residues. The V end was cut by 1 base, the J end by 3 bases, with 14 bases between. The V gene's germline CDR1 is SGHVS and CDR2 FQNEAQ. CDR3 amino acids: CASSLGGPRVTDTQYF. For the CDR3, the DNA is TGTGCCAGCAGCTTAGGTGGGCCCAGGGTAACAGATACGCAGTATTTT.

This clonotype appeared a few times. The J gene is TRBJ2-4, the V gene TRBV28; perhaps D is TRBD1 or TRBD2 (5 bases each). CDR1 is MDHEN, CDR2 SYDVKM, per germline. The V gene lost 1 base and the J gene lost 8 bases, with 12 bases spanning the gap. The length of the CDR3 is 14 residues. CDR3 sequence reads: CASSLSGRAHIQYF. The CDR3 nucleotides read TGTGCCAGCAGTTTATCGGGGCGGGCACACATTCAGTACTTC.

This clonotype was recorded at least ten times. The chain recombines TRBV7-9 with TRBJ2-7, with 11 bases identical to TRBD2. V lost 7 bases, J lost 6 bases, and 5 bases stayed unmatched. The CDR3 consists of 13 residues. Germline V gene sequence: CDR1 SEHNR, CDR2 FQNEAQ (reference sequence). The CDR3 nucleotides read TGTGCCAGCACCTTTACTAGCGGGGGCGAGCAGTACTTC. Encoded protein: CASTFTSGGEQYF.

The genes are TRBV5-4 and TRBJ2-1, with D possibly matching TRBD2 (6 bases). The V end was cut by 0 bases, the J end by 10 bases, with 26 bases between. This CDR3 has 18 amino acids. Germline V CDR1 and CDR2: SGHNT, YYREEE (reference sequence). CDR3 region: CASSLAGGWDVNGDEQFF. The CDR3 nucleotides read TGTGCCAGCAGCTTGGCCGGGGGTTGGGACGTGAACGGAGACGAGCAGTTCTTC. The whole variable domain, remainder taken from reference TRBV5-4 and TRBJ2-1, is ETGVTQSPTHLIKTRGQQVTLRCSSQSGHNTVSWYQQALGQGPQFIFQYYREEENGRGNFPPRFSGLQFPNYSSELNVNALELDDSALYLCASSLAGGWDVNGDEQFFGPGTRLTVL.

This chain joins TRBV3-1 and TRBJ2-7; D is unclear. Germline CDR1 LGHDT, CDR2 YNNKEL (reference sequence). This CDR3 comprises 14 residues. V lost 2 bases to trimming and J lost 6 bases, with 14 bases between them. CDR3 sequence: CASSQWGLLSEQYF. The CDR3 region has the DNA TGTGCCAGCAGCCAATGGGGTCTCCTTTCCGAGCAGTACTTC.

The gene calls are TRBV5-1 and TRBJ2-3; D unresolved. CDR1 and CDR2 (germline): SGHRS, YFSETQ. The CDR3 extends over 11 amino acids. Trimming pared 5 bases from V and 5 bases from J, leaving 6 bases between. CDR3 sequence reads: CASRLEDTQYF. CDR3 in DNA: TGCGCCAGCAGGTTAGAAGATACGCAGTATTTT. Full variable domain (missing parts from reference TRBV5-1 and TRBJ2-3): KAGVTQTPRYLIKTRGQQVTLSCSPISGHRSVSWYQQTPGQGLQFLFEYFSETQRNKGNFPGRFSGRQFSNSRSEMNVSTLELGDSALYLCASRLEDTQYFGPGTRLTVL.

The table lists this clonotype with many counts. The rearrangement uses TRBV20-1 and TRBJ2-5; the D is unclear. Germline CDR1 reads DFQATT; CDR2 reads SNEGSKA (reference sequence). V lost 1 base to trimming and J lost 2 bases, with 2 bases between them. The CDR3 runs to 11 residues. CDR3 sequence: CSARGQETQYF. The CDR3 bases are TGCAGTGCTAGAGGACAAGAGACCCAGTACTTC.

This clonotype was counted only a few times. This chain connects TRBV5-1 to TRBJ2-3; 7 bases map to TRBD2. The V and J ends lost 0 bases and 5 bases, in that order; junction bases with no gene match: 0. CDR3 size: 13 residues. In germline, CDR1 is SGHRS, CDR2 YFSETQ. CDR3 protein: CASSLERGDTQYF. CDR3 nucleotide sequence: TGCGCCAGCAGCTTGGAGCGGGGAGATACGCAGTATTTT.

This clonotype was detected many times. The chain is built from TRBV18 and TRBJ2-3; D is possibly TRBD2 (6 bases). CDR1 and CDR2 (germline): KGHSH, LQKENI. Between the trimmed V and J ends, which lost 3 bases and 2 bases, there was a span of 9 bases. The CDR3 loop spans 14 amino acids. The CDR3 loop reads CASSPGLTTDTQYF. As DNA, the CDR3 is TGTGCCAGCTCACCGGGACTTACCACAGATACGCAGTATTTT.

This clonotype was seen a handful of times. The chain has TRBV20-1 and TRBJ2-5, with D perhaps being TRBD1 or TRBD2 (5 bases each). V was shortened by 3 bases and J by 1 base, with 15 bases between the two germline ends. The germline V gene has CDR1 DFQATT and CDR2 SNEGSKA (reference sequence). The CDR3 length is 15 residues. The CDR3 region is CSASLGVRSQETQYF. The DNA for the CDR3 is TGCAGTGCTAGTCTGGGGGTCAGGAGCCAAGAGACCCAGTACTTC.

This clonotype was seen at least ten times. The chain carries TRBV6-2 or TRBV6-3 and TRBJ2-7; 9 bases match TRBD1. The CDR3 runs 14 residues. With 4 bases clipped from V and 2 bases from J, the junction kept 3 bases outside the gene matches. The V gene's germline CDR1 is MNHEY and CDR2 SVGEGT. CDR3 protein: CASSWGQGTYEQYF. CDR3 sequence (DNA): TGTGCCAGCAGTTGGGGACAGGGTACCTACGAGCAGTACTTC.

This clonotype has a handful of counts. CDR3: CASSFGAGQETQYF. The CDR3 region has the DNA TGTGCCAGCAGCTTTGGTGCTGGCCAAGAGACCCAGTACTTC. The chain carries TRBV5-6 and TRBJ2-5; D is unresolved. The CDR3 sequence is 14 residues long. CDR1 SGHDT and CDR2 YYEEEE come from the germline V gene. Trimming took 2 bases from V and 1 from J, leaving 9 bases between them.

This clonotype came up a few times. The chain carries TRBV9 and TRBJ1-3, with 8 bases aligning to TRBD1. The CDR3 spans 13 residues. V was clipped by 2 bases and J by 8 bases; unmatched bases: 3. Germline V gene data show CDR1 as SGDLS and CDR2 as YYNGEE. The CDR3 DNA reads TGTGCCAGCAGCGTGGACAGGGTGGACACCATATATTTT. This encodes CASSVDRVDTIYF.

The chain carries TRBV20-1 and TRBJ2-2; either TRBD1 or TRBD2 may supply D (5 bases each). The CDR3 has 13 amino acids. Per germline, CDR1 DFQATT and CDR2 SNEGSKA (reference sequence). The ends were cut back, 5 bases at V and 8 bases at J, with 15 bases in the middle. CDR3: CSARDPSRGELFF. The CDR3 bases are TGCAGTGCTCGGGACCCTTCCCGAGGGGAGCTGTTTTTT.

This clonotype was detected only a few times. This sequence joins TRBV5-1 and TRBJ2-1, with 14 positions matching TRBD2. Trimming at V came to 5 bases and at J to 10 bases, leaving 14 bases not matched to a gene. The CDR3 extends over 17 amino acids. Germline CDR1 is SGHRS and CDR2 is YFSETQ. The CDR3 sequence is CASRSPGLAGGPAEQFF. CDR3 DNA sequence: TGCGCCAGCAGATCTCCCGGACTAGCGGGAGGCCCCGCGGAGCAGTTCTTC.

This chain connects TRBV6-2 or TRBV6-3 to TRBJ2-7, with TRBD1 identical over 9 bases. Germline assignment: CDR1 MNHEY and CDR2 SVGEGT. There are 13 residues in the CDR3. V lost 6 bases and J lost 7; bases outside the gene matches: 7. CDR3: CASSETGTGEQYF. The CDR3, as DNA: TGTGCCAGCAGCGAGACCGGGACAGGGGAGCAGTACTTC.

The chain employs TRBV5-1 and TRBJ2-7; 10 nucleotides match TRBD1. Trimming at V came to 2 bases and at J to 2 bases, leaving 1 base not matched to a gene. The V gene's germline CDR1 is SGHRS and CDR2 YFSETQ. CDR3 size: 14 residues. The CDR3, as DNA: TGCGCCAGCAGCTTTGGGACAGGGGCCTACGAGCAGTACTTC. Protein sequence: CASSFGTGAYEQYF. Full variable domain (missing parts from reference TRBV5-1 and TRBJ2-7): KAGVTQTPRYLIKTRGQQVTLSCSPISGHRSVSWYQQTPGQGLQFLFEYFSETQRNKGNFPGRFSGRQFSNSRSEMNVSTLELGDSALYLCASSFGTGAYEQYFGPGTRLTVT.

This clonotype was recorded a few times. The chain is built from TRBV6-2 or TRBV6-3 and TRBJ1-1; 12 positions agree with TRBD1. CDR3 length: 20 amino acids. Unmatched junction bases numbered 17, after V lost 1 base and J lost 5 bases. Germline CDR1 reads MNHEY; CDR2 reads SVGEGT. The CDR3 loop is CASSYLGQGAIKLASTEAFF. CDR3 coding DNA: TGTGCCAGCAGTTACTTGGGACAGGGGGCGATCAAATTAGCATCGACTGAAGCTTTCTTT.

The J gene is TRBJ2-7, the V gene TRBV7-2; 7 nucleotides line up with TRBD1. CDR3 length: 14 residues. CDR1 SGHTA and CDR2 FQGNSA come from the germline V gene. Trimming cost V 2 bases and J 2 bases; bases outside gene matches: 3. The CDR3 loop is CASSLQGVTYEQYF. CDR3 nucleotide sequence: TGTGCCAGCAGCTTACAGGGGGTAACCTACGAGCAGTACTTC.

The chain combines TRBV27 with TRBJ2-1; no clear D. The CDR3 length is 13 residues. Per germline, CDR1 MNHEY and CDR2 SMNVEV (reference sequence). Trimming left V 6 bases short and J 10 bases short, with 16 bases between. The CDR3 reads CASSPDPRLEQFF. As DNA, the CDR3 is TGTGCCAGCAGCCCGGACCCTCGTTTGGAGCAGTTCTTC.

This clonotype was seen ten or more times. The CDR3 DNA reads TGTGCCAGCAGTTTCTCGGGGGCCCTCACAGATACGCAGTATTTT. It encodes CASSFSGALTDTQYF. V usage is TRBV12-3 or TRBV12-4 and J usage is TRBJ2-3; tentatively, D is TRBD1 or TRBD2 (6 bases each). V gave up 3 bases and J gave up 2 bases, with 12 bases separating them. There are 15 residues in the CDR3.

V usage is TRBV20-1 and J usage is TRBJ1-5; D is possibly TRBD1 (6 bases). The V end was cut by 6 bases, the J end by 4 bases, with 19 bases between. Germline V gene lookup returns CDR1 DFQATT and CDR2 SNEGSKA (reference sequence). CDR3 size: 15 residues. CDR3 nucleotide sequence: TGCAGTGCAATTCCGGGGGCTACCCCTAATCAGCCCCAGCATTTT. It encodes CSAIPGATPNQPQHF.